This T cell receptor beta chain derives from a study of T cells in narcolepsy. The study's findings and limits: HCRT-specific and TRIB2-specific autoreactive clonotypes appeared among same-patient CSF and blood CD4+ clonotypes. Autoreactive clonotypes reportedly recurred in blood of same and different patients, not controls.

Notes on this clone: The antigen is not known.

The length of the CDR3 is 19 residues. Germline assignment: CDR1 LNHDA and CDR2 SQIVND (reference sequence). The V segment lost 7 bases and the J segment 1 base; nucleotides outside the gene matches: 11. Some clones are missing from TCRdb's copy, which holds only in-frame ones; the method was immunoSEQ multiplex PCR. The sample contains 30,000 or so clones, approximately 79% of which appear only once. This sequence joins TRBV19 and TRBJ2-3, with 16 bases lining up with TRBD2. The source of this sequence is a human donor in good health. Sequenced input: memory (CD45RA-) CD4+ T cells from blood. CDR3 region: CASKGTSGRGADGTDTQYF. The CDR3 nucleotides read TGTGCCAGTAAAGGGACTAGCGGGAGGGGGGCGGATGGCACAGATACGCAGTATTTT. The full variable domain, in which reference TRBV19 and TRBJ2-3 provide the parts outside the CDR3, is DGGITQSPKYLFRKEGQNVTLSCEQNLNHDAMYWYRQDPGQGLRLIYYSQIVNDFQKGDIAEGYSVSREKKESFPLTVTSAQKNPTAFYLCASKGTSGRGADGTDTQYFGPGTRLTVL.